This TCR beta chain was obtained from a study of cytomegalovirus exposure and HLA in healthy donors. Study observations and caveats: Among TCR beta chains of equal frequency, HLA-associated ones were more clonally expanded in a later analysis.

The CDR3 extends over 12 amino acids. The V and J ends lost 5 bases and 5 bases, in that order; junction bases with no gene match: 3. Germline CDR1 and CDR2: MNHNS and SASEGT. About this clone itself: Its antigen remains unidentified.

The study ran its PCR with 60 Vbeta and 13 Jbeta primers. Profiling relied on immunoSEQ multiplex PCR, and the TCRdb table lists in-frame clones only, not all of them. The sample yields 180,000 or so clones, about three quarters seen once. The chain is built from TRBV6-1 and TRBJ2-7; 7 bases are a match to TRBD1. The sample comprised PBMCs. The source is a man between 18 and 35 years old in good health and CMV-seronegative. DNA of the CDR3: TGTGCCAGCAGTCCAGACAGGGACGAGCAGTACTTC. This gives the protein CASSPDRDEQYF.